The rows below give T cell receptor beta chains drawn from one sample of a study of blood T cell repertoires in COVID-19. This table comes from immunoSEQ multiplex PCR, and its TCRdb copy is limited to in-frame clones, with some not included. The sample has some 530,000 clones; approximately 90% are singletons. Input material: PBMCs or T cells enriched from blood (not recorded which). All receptors derive from a woman aged 60 to 75 who had recovered from COVID-19. The CDR3 runs from the conserved cysteine through the conserved F or W. Each record gives: J gene, D gene, clone size, V gene, CDR3 DNA, CDR3 protein. A D gene is named only where the DNA matches it firmly. The size entry is marked missing in some rows and otherwise reads once, few, many or a size class.

j_gene: TRBJ2-4
d_gene: NA
abundance: NA
v_gene: TRBV19
CDR3nt: TGTGCCAGTAGTTTCCGCCCCCGGGGAGAAGTAGCCAAAAACATTCAGTACTTC
CDR3aa: CASSFRPRGEVAKNIQYF

j_gene: TRBJ2-5
d_gene: TRBD2
abundance: NA
v_gene: TRBV14
CDR3nt: TGTGCCAGCAGCCATCTTAGCGGGGGACAAGAGACCCAGTACTTC
CDR3aa: CASSHLSGGQETQYF

j_gene: TRBJ1-6
d_gene: NA
abundance: once
v_gene: TRBV11-2
CDR3nt: TGTGCCAGCAGCAAGACAGGCGATAATTCACCCCTCCACTTT
CDR3aa: CASSKTGDNSPLHF

j_gene: TRBJ1-1
d_gene: NA
abundance: NA
v_gene: TRBV9
CDR3nt: TGTGCCAGCAGCGTTGGCGGATCCGCCGCCACTGAAGCTTTCTTT
CDR3aa: CASSVGGSAATEAFF

j_gene: TRBJ2-3
d_gene: NA
abundance: NA
v_gene: TRBV12-5
CDR3nt: TGTGCTAGTGGTTTGGTAGTGCAGGGCAGGGCCACAGATACGCAGTATTTT
CDR3aa: CASGLVVQGRATDTQYF

j_gene: TRBJ2-3
d_gene: NA
abundance: NA
v_gene: TRBV7-9
CDR3nt: TGTGCCAGCAGCTTAGCGCTCGAGGTCTCGGGTACGCAGTATTTT
CDR3aa: CASSLALEVSGTQYF

j_gene: TRBJ2-4
d_gene: TRBD1
abundance: NA
v_gene: TRBV2
CDR3nt: TGTGCCAGCAGAGGACAGGGGCTAGCCAAAAACATTCAGTACTTC
CDR3aa: CASRGQGLAKNIQYF

j_gene: TRBJ1-2
d_gene: NA
abundance: NA
v_gene: TRBV6-5
CDR3nt: TGTGCCAGCAGGGACTCCCTCGTGTACACCTTC
CDR3aa: CASRDSLVYTF

j_gene: TRBJ2-7
d_gene: NA
abundance: NA
v_gene: TRBV5-5
CDR3nt: TGTGCCAGCAGCTTGGGGGGCCAGGCCTACGAGCAGTACTTC
CDR3aa: CASSLGGQAYEQYF

j_gene: TRBJ2-1
d_gene: TRBD1
abundance: NA
v_gene: TRBV19
CDR3nt: TGTGCCAGTAGTATCCCCACCCCGACAGGGTACAATGAGCAGTTCTTC
CDR3aa: CASSIPTPTGYNEQFF

j_gene: TRBJ1-1
d_gene: NA
abundance: NA
v_gene: TRBV25-1
CDR3nt: TGTGCCAGCAGAAAGGCCGGGACAAAGAACACTGAAGCTTTCTTT
CDR3aa: CASRKAGTKNTEAFF

j_gene: TRBJ1-5
d_gene: TRBD1
abundance: NA
v_gene: TRBV2
CDR3nt: TGTGCCAGCTCTGAGACAGGGGGGGGATATCAGCCCCAGCATTTT
CDR3aa: CASSETGGGYQPQHF

j_gene: TRBJ2-1
d_gene: TRBD2
abundance: NA
v_gene: TRBV6-5
CDR3nt: TGTGCCAGCAGTTACAATCGGGGGGTGCAGTTCTTC
CDR3aa: CASSYNRGVQFF

j_gene: TRBJ2-7
d_gene: NA
abundance: NA
v_gene: TRBV5-1
CDR3nt: TGCGCCAGCAGCTTGTCTCTCGGGGGCGAGCAGTACTTC
CDR3aa: CASSLSLGGEQYF

j_gene: TRBJ1-5
d_gene: TRBD1
abundance: NA
v_gene: TRBV5-4
CDR3nt: TGTGCCAGCAGCGCGGGGACAGGGGGAAATCAGCCCCAGCATTTT
CDR3aa: CASSAGTGGNQPQHF

j_gene: TRBJ1-5
d_gene: NA
abundance: NA
v_gene: TRBV27
CDR3nt: TGTGCCAGCAGTCATGACAGCCGATATAGCAATCAGCCCCAGCATTTT
CDR3aa: CASSHDSRYSNQPQHF

j_gene: TRBJ2-1
d_gene: TRBD2
abundance: NA
v_gene: TRBV7-8
CDR3nt: TGTGCCAGCAGCGTAACGACGGGACTAGCGGGGGTCAATGAGCAGTTCTTC
CDR3aa: CASSVTTGLAGVNEQFF

j_gene: TRBJ2-2
d_gene: TRBD2
abundance: NA
v_gene: TRBV6-5
CDR3nt: TGTGCCAGCAGTTACAGGGTGCTAGCGGGGTCCGGGGAGCTGTTTTTT
CDR3aa: CASSYRVLAGSGELFF

j_gene: TRBJ1-6
d_gene: TRBD1
abundance: NA
v_gene: TRBV10-3
CDR3nt: TGTGCCATCAGCAGAACGGGACAGGGGAATTCACCCCTCCACTTT
CDR3aa: CAISRTGQGNSPLHF

j_gene: TRBJ1-1
d_gene: TRBD1
abundance: NA
v_gene: TRBV19
CDR3nt: TGTGCCAGTAGATCCGGGGAAGGGGGCCCTGAAGCTTTCTTT
CDR3aa: CASRSGEGGPEAFF

j_gene: TRBJ1-2
d_gene: NA
abundance: NA
v_gene: TRBV10-3
CDR3nt: TGTGCCATCAGTGAGCCTTCGTCCCTCTATGGCTACACCTTC
CDR3aa: CAISEPSSLYGYTF

j_gene: TRBJ2-5
d_gene: TRBD2
abundance: NA
v_gene: TRBV7-2
CDR3nt: TGTGCCAGCAGCTTACGTAGCGGGGTTCGCGAGACCCAGTACTTC
CDR3aa: CASSLRSGVRETQYF

j_gene: TRBJ1-2
d_gene: NA
abundance: NA
v_gene: TRBV18
CDR3nt: TGTGCCAGCTCACGCGGAGGGAGGGATATAGATGGCTACACCTTC
CDR3aa: CASSRGGRDIDGYTF

j_gene: TRBJ1-3
d_gene: TRBD1
abundance: NA
v_gene: TRBV13
CDR3nt: TGTGCCAGCAGCTTAGACAGGGGGCGGTTTGGAAACACCATATATTTT
CDR3aa: CASSLDRGRFGNTIYF

j_gene: TRBJ2-3
d_gene: TRBD2
abundance: NA
v_gene: TRBV12-5
CDR3nt: TGTGCTAGTGACCGGGGGGGCCGAAATACGCAGTATTTT
CDR3aa: CASDRGGRNTQYF

j_gene: TRBJ1-2
d_gene: NA
abundance: NA
v_gene: TRBV5-6
CDR3nt: TGTGCCAGCAGCTTGCCAAGATTTTCCCTGGACAGCCTCTATGGCTACACCTTC
CDR3aa: CASSLPRFSLDSLYGYTF

j_gene: TRBJ1-5
d_gene: TRBD1
abundance: NA
v_gene: TRBV6-2/TRBV6-3
CDR3nt: TGTGCCAGCAGTAACGGTCCACAGGGGAATCAGCCCCAGCATTTT
CDR3aa: CASSNGPQGNQPQHF

j_gene: TRBJ1-2
d_gene: NA
abundance: NA
v_gene: TRBV11-2
CDR3nt: TGTGCCAGCAGCCCGCGGGGAGGCACCAGAGCTAACTATGGCTACACCTTC
CDR3aa: CASSPRGGTRANYGYTF

j_gene: TRBJ1-1
d_gene: NA
abundance: NA
v_gene: TRBV24-1
CDR3nt: TGTGCCACCAGTGACCCTAGGGAGGGGGACACTGAAGCTTTCTTT
CDR3aa: CATSDPREGDTEAFF

j_gene: TRBJ1-5
d_gene: NA
abundance: NA
v_gene: TRBV10-3
CDR3nt: TGTGCCATCAGCCGAGACGGGTATCAGCCCCAGCATTTT
CDR3aa: CAISRDGYQPQHF

j_gene: TRBJ2-3
d_gene: TRBD2
abundance: NA
v_gene: TRBV5-1
CDR3nt: TGCGCCAGCAGCTTCCTAGCGGGGGCGGGAGATACGCAGTATTTT
CDR3aa: CASSFLAGAGDTQYF

j_gene: TRBJ2-7
d_gene: NA
abundance: NA
v_gene: TRBV19
CDR3nt: TGTGCCAGTAGTATGGGGACTGTGTACGAGCAGTACTTC
CDR3aa: CASSMGTVYEQYF

j_gene: TRBJ1-4
d_gene: NA
abundance: NA
v_gene: TRBV2
CDR3nt: TGTGCCAGCAGCCTCCAGGGGTTGGAAAAACTGTTTTTT
CDR3aa: CASSLQGLEKLFF

j_gene: TRBJ1-2
d_gene: NA
abundance: few
v_gene: TRBV7-9
CDR3nt: TGTGCCAGCAGCTCCGCCCCAGGGCAAACTAACTATGGCTACACCTTC
CDR3aa: CASSSAPGQTNYGYTF

j_gene: TRBJ1-6
d_gene: NA
abundance: few
v_gene: TRBV3-1/TRBV3-2
CDR3nt: TGTGCCAGCAGCCATGCCGGCTATAATTCACCCCTCCACTTT
CDR3aa: CASSHAGYNSPLHF

j_gene: TRBJ1-6
d_gene: TRBD1
abundance: NA
v_gene: TRBV14
CDR3nt: TGTGCCAGCAGCCAAGGTGAATGGTCCAACAGGGGAGCAGGTTCACCCCTCCACTTT
CDR3aa: CASSQGEWSNRGAGSPLHF

j_gene: TRBJ2-1
d_gene: TRBD2
abundance: once
v_gene: TRBV4-1
CDR3nt: TGCGCCAGCAGCCAACCGACTAGCGGGGGGCGGAGTGAGCAGTTCTTC
CDR3aa: CASSQPTSGGRSEQFF

j_gene: TRBJ2-1
d_gene: NA
abundance: NA
v_gene: TRBV11-2
CDR3nt: TGTGCCAGCAGCCCAGGCAATGAGCAGTTCTTC
CDR3aa: CASSPGNEQFF

j_gene: TRBJ1-2
d_gene: NA
abundance: NA
v_gene: TRBV24-1
CDR3nt: TGTGCCACCAGTGAGGGGCTGGGCTACACCTTC
CDR3aa: CATSEGLGYTF

j_gene: TRBJ2-7
d_gene: NA
abundance: NA
v_gene: TRBV6-6
CDR3nt: TGTGCCAGCAGCTCTACAGGGAACGAGCAGTACTTC
CDR3aa: CASSSTGNEQYF

j_gene: TRBJ1-2
d_gene: TRBD1
abundance: NA
v_gene: TRBV3-1/TRBV3-2
CDR3nt: TGTGCCAGCAGCCACCGACAGGGGCATTCCTATGGCTACACCTTC
CDR3aa: CASSHRQGHSYGYTF

j_gene: TRBJ1-5
d_gene: NA
abundance: NA
v_gene: TRBV2
CDR3nt: TGTGCCAGCAGATCTAACTATGGGGGGCAGCCCCAGCATTTT
CDR3aa: CASRSNYGGQPQHF

j_gene: TRBJ1-6
d_gene: NA
abundance: NA
v_gene: TRBV4-1
CDR3nt: TGCGCCAGCAGCCCAGGGCCCGGTGGGGATTCACCCCTCCACTTT
CDR3aa: CASSPGPGGDSPLHF

j_gene: TRBJ1-6
d_gene: NA
abundance: NA
v_gene: TRBV28
CDR3nt: TGTGCCAGCAGTCCACGTCAATCTTCTGGGGGGAGGCCCCTCCACTTT
CDR3aa: CASSPRQSSGGRPLHF

j_gene: TRBJ1-1
d_gene: NA
abundance: few
v_gene: TRBV18
CDR3nt: TGTGCCAGCTCACCACGGAGCATGAACGCTGAAGCTTTCTTT
CDR3aa: CASSPRSMNAEAFF

j_gene: TRBJ2-2
d_gene: NA
abundance: NA
v_gene: TRBV10-3
CDR3nt: TGTGCCATCAGTCCGGACAGTGCAGGGCCCGGGGAGCTGTTTTTT
CDR3aa: CAISPDSAGPGELFF